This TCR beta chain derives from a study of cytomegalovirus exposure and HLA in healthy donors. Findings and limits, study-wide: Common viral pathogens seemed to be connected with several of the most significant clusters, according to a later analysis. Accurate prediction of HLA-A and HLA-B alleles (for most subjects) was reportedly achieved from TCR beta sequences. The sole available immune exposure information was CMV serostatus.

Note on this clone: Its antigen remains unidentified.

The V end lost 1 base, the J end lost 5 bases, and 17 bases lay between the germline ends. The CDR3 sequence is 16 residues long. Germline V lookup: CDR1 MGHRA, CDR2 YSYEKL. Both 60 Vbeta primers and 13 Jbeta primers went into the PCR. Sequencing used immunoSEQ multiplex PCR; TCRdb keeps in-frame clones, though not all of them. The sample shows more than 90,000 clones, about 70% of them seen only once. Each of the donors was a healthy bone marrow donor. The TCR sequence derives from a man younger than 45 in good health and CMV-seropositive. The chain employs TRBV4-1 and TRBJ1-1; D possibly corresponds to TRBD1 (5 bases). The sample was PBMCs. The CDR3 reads CASSQGGGGYLTEAFF. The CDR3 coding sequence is TGCGCCAGCAGCCAAGGGGGTGGGGGGTATTTGACTGAAGCTTTCTTT.